This TCR beta chain emerged from a study of T cell responses to AZD1222 COVID-19 vaccine. For the study at large: Second-dose intervals near 4 or 12 weeks were combined. Study findings and constraints: No repertoire was sampled before or during the peak T cell response, only after it. Of the AZD1222 recipients, only 5 or 6 were seropositive at baseline. Recipients of two AZD1222 doses showed rising Spike-specific TCR breadth and depth.

About this clone itself: Its antigen is still unknown.

The ends were cut back, 2 bases at V and 1 base at J, with 8 bases in the middle. Germline values: CDR1 LNHDA, CDR2 SQIVND (reference sequence). The CDR3 length is 14 residues. This table comes from immunoSEQ multiplex PCR, and its TCRdb copy is limited to in-frame clones, with some not included. The repertoire holds about 150,000 clones, with around 90% as singletons. The chain employs TRBV19 and TRBJ1-1; TRBD1 is a possible D gene (6 bases). The TCR comes from an adult in good health. The sample was peripheral blood, taken on day 0 of AZD1222 vaccination. The CDR3 region has the DNA TGTGCCAGTAGTATACCGGGACAGAACACTGAAGCTTTCTTT. This codes for CASSIPGQNTEAFF.